These T cell receptor beta chains were read from a single sample in a study of blood T cell repertoires in COVID-19. The method was immunoSEQ multiplex PCR; TCRdb's version includes in-frame clones alone and lacks a portion of them. The sample contains fewer than 350,000 clones, approximately 88% of which appear only once. Sequencing was done on a sample of PBMCs or T cells enriched from blood (not recorded which). The receptors originated from a man in his sixties who had recovered from COVID-19. The CDR3 runs from the conserved cysteine through the conserved F or W. The D gene is left open where the match is weak. Only part of the rows carry a size: once, few, many, or a class if the clone is expanded.

clone size,J gene,V gene,D gene,CDR3 protein,CDR3 DNA
NA,TRBJ2-7,TRBV18,NA,CASSPDSVRYEQYF,TGTGCCAGCTCACCAGACAGTGTCCGCTACGAGCAGTACTTC
NA,TRBJ2-5,TRBV7-7,TRBD1,CASTKIQGARETQYF,TGTGCTAGCACCAAAATACAGGGGGCGCGGGAGACCCAGTACTTC
NA,TRBJ2-7,TRBV5-6,TRBD2,CASSSPGLGSEQYF,TGTGCCAGCAGCTCTCCGGGACTAGGGAGTGAGCAGTACTTC
NA,TRBJ2-3,TRBV28,TRBD2,CASSHDSPSGRVTDTQYF,TGTGCCAGCAGTCACGACTCGCCTAGCGGGAGAGTCACAGATACGCAGTATTTT
NA,TRBJ2-7,TRBV5-5,NA,CASSPRGARLSYEQYF,TGTGCCAGCAGCCCCCGGGGGGCCAGACTTTCGTACGAGCAGTACTTC
few,TRBJ2-2,TRBV10-1,NA,CASMAGSGELFF,TGCGCCAGCATGGCGGGATCCGGGGAGCTGTTTTTT
NA,TRBJ2-5,TRBV5-6,NA,CASSARKRAIQETQYF,TGTGCCAGCAGCGCCCGGAAGCGGGCCATTCAAGAGACCCAGTACTTC
NA,TRBJ2-7,TRBV30,TRBD1,CAWSLRGFDEQYF,TGTGCCTGGAGTCTCAGGGGGTTCGACGAGCAGTACTTC
NA,TRBJ1-5,TRBV15,NA,CATSRGTAAWQPQHF,TGTGCCACCAGCAGAGGGACAGCGGCGTGGCAGCCCCAGCATTTT
NA,TRBJ1-6,TRBV6-2/TRBV6-3,TRBD1,CASSLTGLSPLHF,TGTGCCAGCAGTTTGACAGGGTTATCACCCCTCCACTTT
NA,TRBJ1-1,TRBV7-2,NA,CASSFGQDTEAFF,TGTGCCAGCAGCTTTGGTCAGGACACTGAAGCTTTCTTT
NA,TRBJ2-7,TRBV7-2,NA,CASSPGVGYEQYF,TGTGCCAGCAGCCCCGGGGTGGGGTACGAGCAGTACTTC
NA,TRBJ2-1,TRBV7-2,TRBD2,CASSTSGSTSYNEQFF,TGTGCCAGCAGCACGAGCGGGAGTACTTCCTACAATGAGCAGTTCTTC
NA,TRBJ1-6,TRBV2,TRBD1,CASSKQGDFSPLHF,TGTGCCAGCAGCAAACAGGGGGATTTTTCACCCCTCCACTTT
NA,TRBJ2-2,TRBV18,TRBD2,CASSPRGAGVTGELFF,TGTGCCAGCTCACCCAGGGGAGCGGGAGTCACCGGGGAGCTGTTTTTT
NA,TRBJ2-7,TRBV4-1,NA,CASSQTFVRGSYEQYF,TGCGCCAGCAGCCAGACCTTCGTCAGGGGATCCTACGAGCAGTACTTC
NA,TRBJ2-1,TRBV19,NA,CASSIYTNEQFF,TGTGCCAGTAGTATATACACCAATGAGCAGTTCTTC
NA,TRBJ2-7,TRBV27,TRBD1,CASSRSGQIYEQYF,TGTGCCAGCAGCCGATCGGGACAGATTTACGAGCAGTACTTC
NA,TRBJ2-1,TRBV27,TRBD2,CASSFDPGRTYNEQFF,TGTGCCAGCAGTTTTGACCCCGGGAGGACCTACAATGAGCAGTTCTTC
NA,TRBJ1-5,TRBV27,NA,CASSTDYSNQPQHF,TGTGCCAGCAGCACAGATTATAGCAATCAGCCCCAGCATTTT
NA,TRBJ1-5,TRBV5-5,TRBD1,CASSLEDRIDQPQHF,TGTGCCAGCAGCTTGGAGGACAGGATCGACCAGCCCCAGCATTTT
NA,TRBJ2-1,TRBV5-1,TRBD2,CASSFGGRVDEQFF,TGCGCCAGCAGCTTTGGCGGGAGAGTCGATGAGCAGTTCTTC
NA,TRBJ1-1,TRBV24-1,NA,CATSADTEAFF,TGTGCCACCAGTGCCGACACTGAAGCTTTCTTT
NA,TRBJ2-5,TRBV7-3,TRBD2,CASSLSSSSGQETQYF,TGTGCCAGCAGCTTAAGTTCCTCTAGCGGCCAAGAGACCCAGTACTTC
NA,TRBJ1-1,TRBV3-1/TRBV3-2,NA,CASSQREDGTEAFF,TGTGCCAGCAGCCAACGGGAAGACGGCACTGAAGCTTTCTTT
once,TRBJ1-1,TRBV3-1/TRBV3-2,TRBD1,CASSRYRQGNTEAFF,TGTGCCAGCAGCCGGTACAGACAGGGGAACACTGAAGCTTTCTTT
NA,TRBJ2-1,TRBV18,TRBD1,CASSPIGGQGRNEQFF,TGTGCCAGCTCACCTATAGGAGGACAGGGTCGCAATGAGCAGTTCTTC
few,TRBJ2-1,TRBV6-5,NA,CASSLTSRLDYNEQFF,TGTGCCAGCAGTTTGACCTCCCGACTGGACTACAATGAGCAGTTCTTC
NA,TRBJ2-7,TRBV4-2,NA,CASSQEGSLALEQYF,TGTGCCAGCAGCCAAGAAGGAAGTCTAGCGCTCGAGCAGTACTTC
NA,TRBJ1-5,TRBV5-3,NA,CARSLGETGNQPQHF,TGTGCCAGAAGCTTGGGGGAGACGGGCAATCAGCCCCAGCATTTT
NA,TRBJ2-2,TRBV7-3,NA,CASSPYPGVSTGELFF,TGTGCCAGCAGCCCCTACCCGGGAGTTAGCACCGGGGAGCTGTTTTTT
NA,TRBJ2-1,TRBV19,NA,CASSPGQHNEQFF,TGTGCCAGTAGCCCTGGACAGCACAATGAGCAGTTCTTC
NA,TRBJ2-5,TRBV5-1,NA,CASSSTIQGSTETQYF,TGCGCCAGCAGCTCCACGATTCAGGGGTCCACAGAGACCCAGTACTTC
NA,TRBJ1-3,TRBV28,TRBD1,CASSLRQGSSGNTIYF,TGTGCCAGCAGTTTGCGACAGGGAAGCTCTGGAAACACCATATATTTT
NA,TRBJ2-3,TRBV4-3,NA,CASSLRDITDTQYF,TGCGCCAGCAGCCTACGGGACATCACAGATACGCAGTATTTT
NA,TRBJ1-1,TRBV24-1,TRBD1,CATSDGSGQVTEAFF,TGTGCCACCAGTGATGGCTCGGGACAGGTAACTGAAGCTTTCTTT
NA,TRBJ1-1,TRBV27,NA,CASRREPQGYQAFF,TGTGCCAGCAGGAGAGAACCCCAGGGATATCAAGCTTTCTTT
NA,TRBJ2-5,TRBV5-6,NA,CASSFLETQYF,TGTGCCAGCAGTTTCCTAGAGACCCAGTACTTC
few,TRBJ2-2,TRBV19,NA,CASRAGTPNTGELFF,TGTGCCAGTAGGGCCGGGACTCCGAACACCGGGGAGCTGTTTTTT
NA,TRBJ1-4,TRBV7-9,TRBD1,CASSSGQGWEKLFF,TGTGCCAGCAGCTCGGGACAGGGTTGGGAAAAACTGTTTTTT
NA,TRBJ2-5,TRBV7-6,NA,CASSSSSRGVGETQYF,TGTGCCAGCAGCTCCTCCTCCAGGGGAGTAGGAGAGACCCAGTACTTC
NA,TRBJ1-4,TRBV5-1,NA,CASSLGGGTPATNEKLFF,TGCGCCAGCAGCTTGGGCGGGGGCACCCCGGCCACTAATGAAAAACTGTTTTTT
NA,TRBJ2-7,TRBV13,NA,CASSVYRDFPSYEQYF,TGTGCCAGCAGCGTTTATCGAGACTTCCCTTCCTACGAGCAGTACTTC
NA,TRBJ1-2,TRBV7-2,NA,CASSPGGTGYGYTF,TGTGCCAGCAGCCCCGGAGGGACGGGCTATGGCTACACCTTC
NA,TRBJ2-2,TRBV3-1/TRBV3-2,TRBD2,CASSQPSGSVTGELFF,TGTGCCAGCAGCCAACCTAGCGGGAGTGTTACCGGGGAGCTGTTTTTT
NA,TRBJ2-7,TRBV4-3,NA,CASSQDLGATSYEQYF,TGCGCCAGCAGCCAAGATTTGGGAGCAACTTCCTACGAGCAGTACTTC
few,TRBJ2-1,TRBV24-1,NA,CATSAPGRNEQFF,TGTGCCACCAGTGCTCCAGGGCGAAATGAGCAGTTCTTC
NA,TRBJ1-1,TRBV9,NA,CASSVGIGGMNTEAFF,TGTGCCAGCAGCGTAGGAATTGGGGGCATGAACACTGAAGCTTTCTTT
NA,TRBJ1-3,TRBV18,TRBD1,CASSVQGVSGNTIYF,TGTGCCAGCTCAGTCCAGGGGGTCTCTGGAAACACCATATATTTT
NA,TRBJ2-2,TRBV11-2,NA,CASRSVRELFF,TGTGCCAGCAGGTCCGTCCGGGAGCTGTTTTTT